Included here is one TCR beta chain sequence, with context. The antigen is not known. This record belongs to a study of shared clonotypes between healthy human individuals. Study findings and constraints: Larger richness was generally estimated for naive than memory subsets.

V dropped 4 bases and J dropped 2 bases, with 6 bases sitting between them. Germline V lookup: CDR1 MNHNY, CDR2 SVGAGI (reference sequence). This CDR3 spans 12 amino acids. The table came from immunoSEQ multiplex PCR; TCRdb's copy has only in-frame clones and leaves some out. The sample holds roughly 2,000,000 clones; about 94% are singletons and the top ten take approximately 1.6%. CD45RO-negative CD8 cells positively selected for CCR7 made up the naive population, which excluded terminally differentiated effector memory CD45RA+ cells. The sample comprised naive CD8+ T cells from PBMCs. The chain joins TRBV6-6 to TRBJ2-7; unclear D gene. The source is a man aged 18-30 years in good health. Some clones in this sample may be carry-over from other donors' samples. The CDR3 DNA sequence: TGTGCCAGCAGTTCCCCGACCTACGAGCAGTACTTC. Its translation: CASSSPTYEQYF.